This T cell receptor beta chain derives from a study of T cell repertoires in cytomegalovirus infection. V lost 7 bases, J lost 0 bases, and 3 bases stayed unmatched. The germline CDR1 and CDR2 sequences are SQVTM and ANQGSEA. This CDR3 region has 14 residues. As for this clonotype: The target antigen is unknown.

TCRdb analysed the reads with MiXCR anew, one entry per CDR3 protein. This table has about 480,000 distinct CDR3 sequences, roughly 34% appearing once. Sequencing used cultured PBMCs, obtained from culture after CMV antigen stimulation. The V call is TRBV29-1, the J call TRBJ2-1, with 10 bases identical to TRBD2. The source of this sequence is a human donor in good health (CMV status not recorded). Some clones in this sample may be carry-over from other donors' samples. CDR3 region: CSGIAGGSYNEQFF. CDR3 sequence (DNA): TGCAGCGGGATAGCGGGAGGCTCCTACAATGAGCAGTTCTTC.